This T cell receptor beta chain was retrieved from a study of T cells after yellow fever vaccination. For TCR, cDNA came from 5'RACE template switching, which added a universal primer site and UMIs. TCRdb reanalysed the 5' RACE reads using MiXCR and keeps one entry per CDR3 protein. This table holds under 200,000 distinct CDR3 sequences, almost 7% found once. General study results and limits: A large majority of primary-vaccination clones showed up again after the booster (just under 97% CD4, approximately 90% CD8).

The CDR3 has 15 amino acids. CDR1 is SGHVS, CDR2 FQNEAQ, per germline. The V end was cut by 1 base, the J end by 4 bases, with 11 bases between. Concerning this clonotype itself: The antigen is undetermined.

The sequence was obtained from a young man who received the YFV17D yellow fever vaccine. Material: CD4+ T cells sorted from PBMCs, obtained 5 to 6 days after the first yellow fever vaccination. The chain links TRBV7-8 to TRBJ2-1; tentatively, D is TRBD1 or TRBD2 (5 bases each). CDR3 protein: CASSLDRWGYNEQFF. The CDR3 bases are TGTGCCAGCAGCTTAGACCGGTGGGGGTACAATGAGCAGTTCTTC.